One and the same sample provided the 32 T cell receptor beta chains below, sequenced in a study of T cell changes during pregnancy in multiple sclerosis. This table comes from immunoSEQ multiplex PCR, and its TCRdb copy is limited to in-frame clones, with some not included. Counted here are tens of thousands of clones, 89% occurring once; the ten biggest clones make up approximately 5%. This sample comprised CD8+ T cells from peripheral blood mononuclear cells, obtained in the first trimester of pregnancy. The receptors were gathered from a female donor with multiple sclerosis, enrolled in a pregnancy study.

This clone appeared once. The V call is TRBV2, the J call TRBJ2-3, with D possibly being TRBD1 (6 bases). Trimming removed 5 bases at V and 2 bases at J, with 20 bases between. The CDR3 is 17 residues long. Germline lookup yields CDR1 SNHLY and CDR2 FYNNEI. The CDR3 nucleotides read TGTGCCAGCAGTACCGAAGCAGGGGCATCAACCACAGATACGCAGTATTTT. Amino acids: CASSTEAGASTTDTQYF.

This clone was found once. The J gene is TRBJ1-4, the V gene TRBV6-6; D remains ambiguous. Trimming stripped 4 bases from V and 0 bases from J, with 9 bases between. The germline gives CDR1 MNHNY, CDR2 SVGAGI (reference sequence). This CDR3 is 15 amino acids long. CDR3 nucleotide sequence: TGTGCCAGCAGTTTACACAGTGCAACTAATGAAAAACTGTTTTTT. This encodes CASSLHSATNEKLFF.

CDR3 residues: CASSKGILGTGSYEQYF. Here the CDR3 DNA reads TGTGCCAGCAGCAAAGGGATTCTCGGGACAGGGTCCTACGAGCAGTACTTC. V gene TRBV21-1 combines with J gene TRBJ2-7; the table's D call of TRBD1 was not tested on the DNA. TRBV21-1 is a listed pseudogene. CDR3 length: 17 residues.

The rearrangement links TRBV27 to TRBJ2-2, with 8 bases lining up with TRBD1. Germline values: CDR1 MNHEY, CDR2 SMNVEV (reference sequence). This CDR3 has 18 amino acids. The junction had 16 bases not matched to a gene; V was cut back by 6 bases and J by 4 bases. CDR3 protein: CASRTGTGSRLVTGELFF. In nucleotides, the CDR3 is TGTGCCAGCAGAACCGGGACAGGCTCCCGACTAGTCACCGGGGAGCTGTTTTTT.

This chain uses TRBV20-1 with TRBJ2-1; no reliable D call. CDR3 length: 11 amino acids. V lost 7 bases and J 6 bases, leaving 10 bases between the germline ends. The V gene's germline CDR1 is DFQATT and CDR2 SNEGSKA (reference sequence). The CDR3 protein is CSVKSPNEQFF. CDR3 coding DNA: TGCAGTGTAAAATCCCCCAATGAGCAGTTCTTC.

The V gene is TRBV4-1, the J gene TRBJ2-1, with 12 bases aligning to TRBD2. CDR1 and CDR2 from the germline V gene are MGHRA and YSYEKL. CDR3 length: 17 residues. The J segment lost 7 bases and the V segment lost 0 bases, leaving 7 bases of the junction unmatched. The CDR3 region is CASSQEGLAGKGNEQFF. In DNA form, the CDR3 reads TGCGCCAGCAGCCAAGAAGGACTAGCGGGGAAGGGAAATGAGCAGTTCTTC.

The CDR3 nucleotides are TGCAGCGTCCCTTCCGACGGGACTGTAGATACGCAGTATTTT. It translates to CSVPSDGTVDTQYF. This sequence joins TRBV29-1 and TRBJ2-3, with D perhaps TRBD2 (6 bases). CDR3 length equals 14 residues. From germline, CDR1 is SQVTM and CDR2 ANQGSEA. The ends were cut back, 6 bases at V and 5 bases at J, with 18 bases in the middle.

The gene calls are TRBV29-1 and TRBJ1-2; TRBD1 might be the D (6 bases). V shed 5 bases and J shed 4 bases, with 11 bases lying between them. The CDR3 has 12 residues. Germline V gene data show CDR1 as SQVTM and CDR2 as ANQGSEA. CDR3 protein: CSVPGEIYGYTF. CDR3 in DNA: TGCAGCGTTCCAGGGGAGATCTATGGCTACACCTTC.

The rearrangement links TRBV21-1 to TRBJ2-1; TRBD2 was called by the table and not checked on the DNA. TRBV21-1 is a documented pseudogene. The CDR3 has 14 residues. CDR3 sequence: CARSLAVVDNEQFF. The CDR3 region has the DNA TGTGCCAGATCTCTAGCGGTGGTAGACAATGAGCAGTTCTTC.

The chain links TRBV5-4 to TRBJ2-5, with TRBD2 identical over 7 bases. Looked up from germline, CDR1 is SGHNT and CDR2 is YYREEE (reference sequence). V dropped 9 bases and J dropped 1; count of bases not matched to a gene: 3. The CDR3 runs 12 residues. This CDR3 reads CATASGQETQYF. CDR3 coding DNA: TGTGCCACGGCTAGCGGCCAAGAGACCCAGTACTTC.

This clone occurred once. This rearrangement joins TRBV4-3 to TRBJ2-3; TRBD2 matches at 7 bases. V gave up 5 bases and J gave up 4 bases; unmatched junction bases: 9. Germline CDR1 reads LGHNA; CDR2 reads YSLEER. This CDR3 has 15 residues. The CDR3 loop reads CASSAKRDGPDTQYF. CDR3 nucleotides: TGCGCCAGCAGCGCTAAGCGGGACGGGCCAGATACGCAGTATTTT.

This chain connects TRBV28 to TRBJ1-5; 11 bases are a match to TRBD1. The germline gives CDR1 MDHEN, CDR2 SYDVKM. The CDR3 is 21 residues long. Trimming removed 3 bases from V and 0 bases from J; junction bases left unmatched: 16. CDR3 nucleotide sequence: TGTGCCAGCAGTTTTGCCACCACCGGGACAGGGGGGGACTATAGCAATCAGCCCCAGCATTTT. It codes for CASSFATTGTGGDYSNQPQHF.

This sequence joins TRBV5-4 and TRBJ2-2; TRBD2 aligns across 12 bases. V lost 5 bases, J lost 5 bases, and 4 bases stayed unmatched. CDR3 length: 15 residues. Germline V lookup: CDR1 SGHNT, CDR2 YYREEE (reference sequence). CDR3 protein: CASRLAGGGTGELFF. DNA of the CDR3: TGTGCCAGCAGACTAGCGGGAGGCGGAACCGGGGAGCTGTTTTTT.

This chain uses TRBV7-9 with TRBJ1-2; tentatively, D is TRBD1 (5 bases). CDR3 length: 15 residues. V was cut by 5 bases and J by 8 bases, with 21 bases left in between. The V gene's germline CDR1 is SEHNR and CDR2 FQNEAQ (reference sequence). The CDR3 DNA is TGTGCCAGCAGCCCCGGCGCGGGGACGTTCCAGGGCTACACCTTC. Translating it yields CASSPGAGTFQGYTF.

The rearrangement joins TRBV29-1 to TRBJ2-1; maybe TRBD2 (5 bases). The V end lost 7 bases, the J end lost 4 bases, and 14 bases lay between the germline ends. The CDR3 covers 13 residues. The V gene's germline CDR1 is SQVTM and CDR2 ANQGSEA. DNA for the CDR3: TGCAGCGCATGGACTGGTGGGTACAATGAGCAGTTCTTC. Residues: CSAWTGGYNEQFF.

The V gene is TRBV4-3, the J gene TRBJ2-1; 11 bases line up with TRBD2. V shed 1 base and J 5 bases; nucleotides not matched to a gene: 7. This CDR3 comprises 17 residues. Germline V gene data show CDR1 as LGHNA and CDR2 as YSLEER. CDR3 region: CASSQGSTSGVDNEQFF. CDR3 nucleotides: TGCGCCAGCAGCCAAGGGTCGACTAGCGGGGTTGACAATGAGCAGTTCTTC.

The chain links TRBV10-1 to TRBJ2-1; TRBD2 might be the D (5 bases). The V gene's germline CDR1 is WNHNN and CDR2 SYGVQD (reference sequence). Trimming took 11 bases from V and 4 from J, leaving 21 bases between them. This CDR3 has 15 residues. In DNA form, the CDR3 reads TGCGCCGACTACTTGTCCGGCCTACCTTACAATGAGCAGTTCTTC. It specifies CADYLSGLPYNEQFF.

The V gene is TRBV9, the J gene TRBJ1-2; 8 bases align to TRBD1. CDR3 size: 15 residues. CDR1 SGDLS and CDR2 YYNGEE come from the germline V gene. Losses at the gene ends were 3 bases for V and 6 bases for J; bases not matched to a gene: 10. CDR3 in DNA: TGTGCCAGCAGCGGTCACAGGGGGAGGGGGAATGGCTACACCTTC. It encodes CASSGHRGRGNGYTF.

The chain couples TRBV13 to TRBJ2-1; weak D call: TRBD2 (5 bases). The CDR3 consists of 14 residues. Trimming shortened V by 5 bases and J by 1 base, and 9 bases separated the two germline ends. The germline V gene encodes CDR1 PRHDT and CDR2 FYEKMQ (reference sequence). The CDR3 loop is CASSASGSYNEQFF. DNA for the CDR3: TGTGCCAGCAGCGCCTCGGGGTCCTACAATGAGCAGTTCTTC.

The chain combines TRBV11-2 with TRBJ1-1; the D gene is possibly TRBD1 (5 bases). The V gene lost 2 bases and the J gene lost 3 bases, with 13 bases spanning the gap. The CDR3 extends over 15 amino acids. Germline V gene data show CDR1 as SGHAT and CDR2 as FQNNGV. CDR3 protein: CASSLLPGRDTEAFF. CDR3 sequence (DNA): TGTGCCAGCAGCTTATTGCCAGGCAGGGACACTGAAGCTTTCTTT.

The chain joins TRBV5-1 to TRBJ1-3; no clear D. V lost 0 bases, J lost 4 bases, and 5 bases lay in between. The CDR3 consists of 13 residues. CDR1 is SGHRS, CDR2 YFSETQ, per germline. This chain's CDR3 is CASSLDSGNTIYF. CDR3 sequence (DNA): TGCGCCAGCAGCTTGGATAGCGGAAACACCATATATTTT.

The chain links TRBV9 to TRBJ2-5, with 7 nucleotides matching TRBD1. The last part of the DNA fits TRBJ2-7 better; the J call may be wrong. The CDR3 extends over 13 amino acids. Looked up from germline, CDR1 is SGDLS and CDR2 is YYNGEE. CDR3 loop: CASSVGSGGEQYF. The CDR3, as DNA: TGTGCCAGCAGCGTAGGTTCAGGGGGCGAGCAGTACTTC.

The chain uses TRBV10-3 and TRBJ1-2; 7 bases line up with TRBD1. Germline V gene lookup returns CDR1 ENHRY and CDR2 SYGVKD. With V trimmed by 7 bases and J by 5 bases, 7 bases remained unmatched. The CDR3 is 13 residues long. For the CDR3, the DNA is TGTGCCATCATTACAGGGGTAGCTTATGGCTACACCTTC. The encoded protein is CAIITGVAYGYTF.

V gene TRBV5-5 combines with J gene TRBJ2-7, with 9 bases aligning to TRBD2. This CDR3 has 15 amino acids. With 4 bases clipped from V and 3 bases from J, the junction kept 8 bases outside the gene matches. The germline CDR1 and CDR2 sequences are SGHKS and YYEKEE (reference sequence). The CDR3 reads CASSATSGRFYEQYF. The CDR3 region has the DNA TGTGCCAGCAGCGCCACTAGCGGGCGATTCTACGAGCAGTACTTC.

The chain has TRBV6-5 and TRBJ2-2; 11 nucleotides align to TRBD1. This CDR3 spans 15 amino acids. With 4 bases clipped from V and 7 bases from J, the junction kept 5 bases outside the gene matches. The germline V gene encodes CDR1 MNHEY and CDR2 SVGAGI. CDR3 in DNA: TGTGCCAGCAGTTTGGACAGGGGGCTGGGCGGGGAGCTGTTTTTT. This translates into CASSLDRGLGGELFF.

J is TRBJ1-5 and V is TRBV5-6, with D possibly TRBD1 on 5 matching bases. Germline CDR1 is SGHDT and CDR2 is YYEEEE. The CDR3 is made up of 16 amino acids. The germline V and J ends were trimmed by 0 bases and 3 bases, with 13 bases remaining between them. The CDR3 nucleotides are TGTGCCAGCAGCTTGGATGGAGGGACGGTCAATCAGCCCCAGCATTTT. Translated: CASSLDGGTVNQPQHF.

CDR3 DNA sequence: TGTGCCAGCAGTGCCTGGACTAGCGGTTTCACAGATACGCAGTATTTT. It codes for CASSAWTSGFTDTQYF. The genes are TRBV2 and TRBJ2-3; 10 positions agree with TRBD2. The ends lost 4 bases at V and 2 bases at J; junction bases unmatched: 6. CDR1 is SNHLY and CDR2 is FYNNEI in the germline V gene. The CDR3 is 16 residues long. The full variable domain, rest sourced from reference TRBV2 and TRBJ2-3, is EPEVTQTPSHQVTQMGQEVILRCVPISNHLYFYWYRQILGQKVEFLVSFYNNEISEKSEIFDDQFSVERPDGSNFTLKIRSTKLEDSAMYFCASSAWTSGFTDTQYFGPGTRLTVL.

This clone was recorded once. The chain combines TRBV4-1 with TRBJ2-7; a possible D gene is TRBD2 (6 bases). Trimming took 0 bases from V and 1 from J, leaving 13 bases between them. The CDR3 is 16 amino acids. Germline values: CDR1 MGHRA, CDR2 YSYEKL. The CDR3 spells CASSQDRGVGSYEQYF. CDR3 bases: TGCGCCAGCAGCCAAGATCGCGGGGTTGGGTCCTACGAGCAGTACTTC.

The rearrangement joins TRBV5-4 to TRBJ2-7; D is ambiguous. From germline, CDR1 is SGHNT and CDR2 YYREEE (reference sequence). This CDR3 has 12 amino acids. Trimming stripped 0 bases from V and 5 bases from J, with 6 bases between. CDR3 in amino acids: CASSLVTDEQYF. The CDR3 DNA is TGTGCCAGCAGCTTGGTCACGGACGAGCAGTACTTC.

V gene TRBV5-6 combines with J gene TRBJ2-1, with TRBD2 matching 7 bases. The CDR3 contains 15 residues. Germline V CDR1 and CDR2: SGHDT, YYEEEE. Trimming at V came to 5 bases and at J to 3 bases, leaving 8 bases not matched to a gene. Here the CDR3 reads CASRFGTSDYNEQFF. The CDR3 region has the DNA TGTGCCAGCAGGTTTGGTACTAGCGACTACAATGAGCAGTTCTTC.

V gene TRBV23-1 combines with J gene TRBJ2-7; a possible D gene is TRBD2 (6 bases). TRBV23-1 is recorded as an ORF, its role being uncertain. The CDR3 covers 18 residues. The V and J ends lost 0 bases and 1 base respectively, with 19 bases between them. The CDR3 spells CASSQSRLGRGSSYEQYF. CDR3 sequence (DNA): TGCGCCAGCAGTCAATCTAGATTGGGACGGGGGTCGTCCTACGAGCAGTACTTC.

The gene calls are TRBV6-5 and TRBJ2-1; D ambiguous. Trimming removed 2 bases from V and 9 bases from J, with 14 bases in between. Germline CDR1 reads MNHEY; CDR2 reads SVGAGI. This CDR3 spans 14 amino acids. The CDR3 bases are TGTGCCAGCAGTTACGTTAGCCCTACAAGTGAGCAGTTCTTC. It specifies CASSYVSPTSEQFF.